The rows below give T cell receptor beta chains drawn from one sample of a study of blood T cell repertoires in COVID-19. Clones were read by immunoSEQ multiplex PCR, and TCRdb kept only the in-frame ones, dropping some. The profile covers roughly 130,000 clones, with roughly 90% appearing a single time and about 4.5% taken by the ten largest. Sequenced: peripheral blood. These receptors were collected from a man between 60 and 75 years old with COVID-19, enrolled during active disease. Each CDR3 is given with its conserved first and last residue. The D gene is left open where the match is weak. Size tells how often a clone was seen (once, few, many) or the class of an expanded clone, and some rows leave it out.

cdr3_nt: TGTGCCAGCAGTGAAATTTCAGGGGCCAACGTCCTGACTTTC
cdr3_aa: CASSEISGANVLTF
j_call: TRBJ2-6
v_call: TRBV6-1
clone_size: -
d_call: -

cdr3_nt: TGTGCCAGCAGTTATAGAAGATCCAATGAGCAGTTCTTC
cdr3_aa: CASSYRRSNEQFF
j_call: TRBJ2-1
v_call: TRBV6-2/TRBV6-3
clone_size: -
d_call: -

cdr3_nt: TGTGCCAGCAGCTTAGTTTTCAGGGGTGAATACGAGCAGTACTTC
cdr3_aa: CASSLVFRGEYEQYF
j_call: TRBJ2-7
v_call: TRBV7-2
clone_size: -
d_call: -

cdr3_nt: TGTGCCAGCAGCTTCGAGGGGGCAGATACGCAGTATTTT
cdr3_aa: CASSFEGADTQYF
j_call: TRBJ2-3
v_call: TRBV12-3/TRBV12-4
clone_size: -
d_call: -

cdr3_nt: TGCAGCGTTGGCCAGACTAGCGGGATGGGGGAGCAGTTCTTC
cdr3_aa: CSVGQTSGMGEQFF
j_call: TRBJ2-1
v_call: TRBV29-1
clone_size: -
d_call: TRBD2

cdr3_nt: TGTGCCAGCAGGACGCGGAATCCTAACTATGGCTACACCTTC
cdr3_aa: CASRTRNPNYGYTF
j_call: TRBJ1-2
v_call: TRBV6-5
clone_size: -
d_call: -

cdr3_nt: TGTGCCAGCAGCCAAGTCCCCGGACAGGGGGCAGGTGAAAAACTGTTTTTT
cdr3_aa: CASSQVPGQGAGEKLFF
j_call: TRBJ1-4
v_call: TRBV4-2
clone_size: -
d_call: TRBD1

cdr3_nt: TGTGCCACCAGTGGGGTCAGGGGGCAATCATACAATGAGCAGTTCTTC
cdr3_aa: CATSGVRGQSYNEQFF
j_call: TRBJ2-1
v_call: TRBV24-1
clone_size: -
d_call: TRBD1

cdr3_nt: TGTGCCAGCAGCTCGGACAGTGAAAAAGCTTTCTTT
cdr3_aa: CASSSDSEKAFF
j_call: TRBJ1-1
v_call: TRBV5-6
clone_size: -
d_call: -

cdr3_nt: TGTGCCAGCAGTTACGAAGTCGGGACAGCGAACACTGAAGCTTTCTTT
cdr3_aa: CASSYEVGTANTEAFF
j_call: TRBJ1-1
v_call: TRBV6-2/TRBV6-3
clone_size: -
d_call: TRBD1

cdr3_nt: TGTGCCAGCAGCCCGCCGACAGGGGAGGAGACTGAAGCTTTCTTT
cdr3_aa: CASSPPTGEETEAFF
j_call: TRBJ1-1
v_call: TRBV3-1/TRBV3-2
clone_size: -
d_call: TRBD1

cdr3_nt: TGTGCCAGCAGTGAGGTGGGACAGGCCGTGGGTGACGTCCTGACTTTC
cdr3_aa: CASSEVGQAVGDVLTF
j_call: TRBJ2-6
v_call: TRBV6-1
clone_size: -
d_call: TRBD1

cdr3_nt: TGTGCCAGCAGCTTAGTGTCAGGACTCCAAGAGACCCAGTACTTC
cdr3_aa: CASSLVSGLQETQYF
j_call: TRBJ2-5
v_call: TRBV5-5
clone_size: -
d_call: -

cdr3_nt: TGTGCCAGCAGTGTGGTAGCGGGAGTAGAAGATACGCAGTATTTT
cdr3_aa: CASSVVAGVEDTQYF
j_call: TRBJ2-3
v_call: TRBV2
clone_size: -
d_call: TRBD2

cdr3_nt: TGTGCCTGGAGTATGACAGGGGGCGGTCAGCCCCAGCATTTT
cdr3_aa: CAWSMTGGGQPQHF
j_call: TRBJ1-5
v_call: TRBV30
clone_size: once
d_call: TRBD1

cdr3_nt: TGTGCCTGGAGTGTTTTCTCCGACACTGAAGCTTTCTTT
cdr3_aa: CAWSVFSDTEAFF
j_call: TRBJ1-1
v_call: TRBV30
clone_size: few
d_call: -

cdr3_nt: TGTGCCAGTAGTACTAGCGGGGATAACACCGGGGAGCTGTTTTTT
cdr3_aa: CASSTSGDNTGELFF
j_call: TRBJ2-2
v_call: TRBV19
clone_size: -
d_call: TRBD2

cdr3_nt: TGCGCCAGCAGCTTGTTACCAGGGGCCTCCTCCTACGAGCAGTACTTC
cdr3_aa: CASSLLPGASSYEQYF
j_call: TRBJ2-7
v_call: TRBV5-1
clone_size: -
d_call: -

cdr3_nt: TGTGCCAGCAGCTCCTCACCAGGGACTGAAGCTTTCTTT
cdr3_aa: CASSSSPGTEAFF
j_call: TRBJ1-1
v_call: TRBV13
clone_size: -
d_call: -

cdr3_nt: TGTGCCAGTAGTATAGCGGGGACTTTTGAGCAGTACTTC
cdr3_aa: CASSIAGTFEQYF
j_call: TRBJ2-7
v_call: TRBV19
clone_size: -
d_call: -

cdr3_nt: TGCAGCGTCGGGACCTACGAGCAGTACTTC
cdr3_aa: CSVGTYEQYF
j_call: TRBJ2-7
v_call: TRBV29-1
clone_size: -
d_call: -

cdr3_nt: TGTGCCAGCAGCCAAGCGCTAGCGGGAGCCACAGATACGCAGTATTTT
cdr3_aa: CASSQALAGATDTQYF
j_call: TRBJ2-3
v_call: TRBV4-2
clone_size: -
d_call: TRBD2

cdr3_nt: TGTGCCAGCAGCTTAGTGGCGGGACTACACACAGATACGCAGTATTTT
cdr3_aa: CASSLVAGLHTDTQYF
j_call: TRBJ2-3
v_call: TRBV7-8
clone_size: many
d_call: TRBD2

cdr3_nt: TGTGCCAGCAGTGTCGGCTACAATGAGCAGTTCTTC
cdr3_aa: CASSVGYNEQFF
j_call: TRBJ2-1
v_call: TRBV25-1
clone_size: -
d_call: -

cdr3_nt: TGTGCCAGTACCCTAAGCCCGCGGGTCTATGGCTACACCTTC
cdr3_aa: CASTLSPRVYGYTF
j_call: TRBJ1-2
v_call: TRBV19
clone_size: -
d_call: -

cdr3_nt: TGTGCCAGCAGCCGGGCAGGGCTCTACGAGCAGTACTTC
cdr3_aa: CASSRAGLYEQYF
j_call: TRBJ2-7
v_call: TRBV14
clone_size: -
d_call: -

cdr3_nt: TGTGCCAGCAGTCCTCCGGACAGGGCCGGGGAGCTGTTTTTT
cdr3_aa: CASSPPDRAGELFF
j_call: TRBJ2-2
v_call: TRBV6-5
clone_size: -
d_call: TRBD1